This TCR beta chain was observed in a study of STAT5B mutations in CD4+ large granular lymphocyte leukemia. Study context: Among healthy donors, a particular HLA allele went with more CDR3 'QG' motifs. General observations from the study: Compared with healthy controls (2/35), patient top clones favored TRBV06 (8/27).

CDR1 is SEHNR and CDR2 is FQNEAQ in the germline V gene (reference sequence). The CDR3 consists of 15 residues. V was shortened by 4 bases and J by 7 bases, with 19 bases between the two germline ends. In the original processing: The detection floor for productive clonotype frequency was 2.59 x 10-5. The table came from immunoSEQ multiplex PCR; TCRdb's copy has only in-frame clones and leaves some out. That table is the source of V, J and clone size, and D and trimming were worked out from the DNA. This table has about 46,000 clones, about four fifths appearing once. This clone has only a few counts. Antigen unknown.

The chain employs TRBV7-9 and TRBJ1-2; D may be TRBD1 (6 bases). The specimen was CD4+ T cells from blood buffy coats. The sequence was collected from a human donor in good health. The CDR3 loop is CASSSIGGGLSGYTF. The DNA of the CDR3 is TGTGCCAGCAGCTCGATCGGCGGGGGCTTATCTGGCTACACCTTC.